This T cell receptor beta chain was observed in a study of cytomegalovirus exposure and HLA in healthy donors. Use of 60 Vbeta and 13 Jbeta primers characterized the PCR. Generated by immunoSEQ multiplex PCR, the TCRdb table keeps only in-frame clones and is missing some. The sample lists about 140,000 clones; 70% to 85% were seen once. Unmatched junction bases numbered 1, after V lost 0 bases and J lost 4 bases. The germline V gene has CDR1 SGHTA and CDR2 FQGTGA. The CDR3 is made up of 15 amino acids. Overall study results and limits: Trimming of TCR beta V- and J-genes showed a link, identified in a later analysis, to a missense DCLRE1C variant. Analyses of presence and absence presupposed an approximately uniform sequencing depth across donors. HLA restriction was apparent for most CMV-associated TCR beta chains in a later analysis.

As concerns this clone: Its antigen is not identified.

The chain has TRBV7-3 and TRBJ2-3, with 10 bases fitting TRBD1. Sequencing used PBMCs. The sequence was collected from a woman aged 60-70 years in good health and CMV-seropositive. CDR3 protein: CASSLTGTGADTQYF. CDR3 coding DNA: TGTGCCAGCAGCTTAACAGGGACAGGGGCAGATACGCAGTATTTT.